There are a few counts of the clone carrying this TCR beta chain. Its cognate antigen is unknown. The data stem from a study of T cell repertoires in cytomegalovirus infection. Study in general: It was recently identified HLA-C-restricted and well-studied HLA-B-restricted CMV epitopes that the study used. General study results and limits: In two of eight donors, the top clonotype was HLA-C-restricted CMV-specific.

Each CDR3 protein gets one entry after TCRdb re-called the reads with MiXCR. The table shows some 800,000 distinct CDR3 sequences, with around a third occurring only once. The CDR3 is 11 amino acids. The V and J ends lost 5 bases and 8 bases respectively, with 7 bases between them. This receptor was taken from a human donor in good health (CMV status not recorded). Some clones in this sample may be carry-over from other donors' samples. The material sequenced was cultured CD8+ T cells from PBMCs, taken from culture after CMV antigen stimulation. The chain is built from TRBV12-3 or TRBV12-4 and TRBJ2-1; D is unclear. Written as DNA, the CDR3 is TGTGCCAGCAGTGCCTCGGATGAGCAGTTCTTC. Its translation: CASSASDEQFF.